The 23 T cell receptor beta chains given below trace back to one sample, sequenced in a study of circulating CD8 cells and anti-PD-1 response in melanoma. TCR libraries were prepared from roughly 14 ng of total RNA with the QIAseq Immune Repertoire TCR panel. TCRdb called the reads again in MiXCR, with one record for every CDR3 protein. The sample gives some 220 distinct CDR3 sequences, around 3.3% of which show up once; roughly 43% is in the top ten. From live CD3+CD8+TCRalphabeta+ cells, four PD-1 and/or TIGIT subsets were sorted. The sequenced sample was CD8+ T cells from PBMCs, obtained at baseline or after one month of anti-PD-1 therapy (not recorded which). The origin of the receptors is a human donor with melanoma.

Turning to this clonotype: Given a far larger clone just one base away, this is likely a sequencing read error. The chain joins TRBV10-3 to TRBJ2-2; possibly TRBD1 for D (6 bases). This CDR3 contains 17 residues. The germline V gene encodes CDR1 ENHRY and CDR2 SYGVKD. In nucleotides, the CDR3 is TGTGCCACCAGTGACCTCCTCGGGACACTAGACACCGGGGAGCTGCTTTTT. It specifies CATSDLLGTLDTGELLF.

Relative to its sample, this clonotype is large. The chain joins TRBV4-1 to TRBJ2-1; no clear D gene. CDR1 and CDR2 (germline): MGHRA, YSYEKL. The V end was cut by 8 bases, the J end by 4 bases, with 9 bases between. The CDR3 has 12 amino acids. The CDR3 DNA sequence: TGCGCCAGCTCCGAGGATTACAATGAGCAGTTCTTC. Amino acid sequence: CASSEDYNEQFF.

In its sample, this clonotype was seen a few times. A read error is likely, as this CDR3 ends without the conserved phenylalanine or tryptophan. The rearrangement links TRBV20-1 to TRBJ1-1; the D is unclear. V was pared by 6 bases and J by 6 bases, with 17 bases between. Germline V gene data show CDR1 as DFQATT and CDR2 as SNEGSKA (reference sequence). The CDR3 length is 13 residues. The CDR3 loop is CSAPDPDGAEAFL. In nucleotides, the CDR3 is TGCAGTGCCCCTGATCCCGATGGGGCTGAAGCTTTCCTT.

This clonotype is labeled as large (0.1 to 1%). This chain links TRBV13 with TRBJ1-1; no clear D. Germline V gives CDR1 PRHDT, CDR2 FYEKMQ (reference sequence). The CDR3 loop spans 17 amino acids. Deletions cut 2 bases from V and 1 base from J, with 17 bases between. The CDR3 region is CASSLSGRGRGNTEAFF. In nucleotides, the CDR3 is TGTGCCAGCAGCTTATCCGGACGCGGGCGAGGGAACACTGAAGCTTTCTTT.

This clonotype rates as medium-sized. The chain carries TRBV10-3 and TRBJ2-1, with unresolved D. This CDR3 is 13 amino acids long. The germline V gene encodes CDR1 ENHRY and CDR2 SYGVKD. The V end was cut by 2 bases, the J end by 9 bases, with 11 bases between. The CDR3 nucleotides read TGTGCCATCAGTGAGCGCCCAGAAGTTGAGCAGTTCTTC. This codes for CAISERPEVEQFF.

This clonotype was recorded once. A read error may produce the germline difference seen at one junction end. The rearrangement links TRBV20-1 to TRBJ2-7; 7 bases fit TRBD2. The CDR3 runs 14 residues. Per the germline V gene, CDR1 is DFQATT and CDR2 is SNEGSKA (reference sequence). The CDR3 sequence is CSAGDAGLGYEQYF. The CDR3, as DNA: TGCAGTGCTGGAGATGCTGGACTAGGATACGAGCAGTACTTC.

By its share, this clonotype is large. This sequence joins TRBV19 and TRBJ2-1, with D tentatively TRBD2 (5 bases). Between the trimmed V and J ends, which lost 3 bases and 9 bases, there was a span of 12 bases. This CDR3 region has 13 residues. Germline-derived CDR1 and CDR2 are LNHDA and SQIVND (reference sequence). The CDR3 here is CASSILDGSEQFF. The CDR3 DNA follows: TGTGCCAGTAGTATTTTAGATGGGAGTGAGCAGTTCTTC.

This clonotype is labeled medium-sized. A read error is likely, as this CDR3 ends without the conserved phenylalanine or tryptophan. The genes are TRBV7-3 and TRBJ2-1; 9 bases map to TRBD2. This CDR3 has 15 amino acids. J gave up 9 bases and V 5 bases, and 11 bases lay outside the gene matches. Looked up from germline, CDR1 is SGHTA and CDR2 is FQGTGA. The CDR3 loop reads CASSLRLAAAGEQFL. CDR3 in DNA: TGTGCCAGCAGCCTTAGACTAGCGGCGGCGGGTGAGCAGTTCCTC.

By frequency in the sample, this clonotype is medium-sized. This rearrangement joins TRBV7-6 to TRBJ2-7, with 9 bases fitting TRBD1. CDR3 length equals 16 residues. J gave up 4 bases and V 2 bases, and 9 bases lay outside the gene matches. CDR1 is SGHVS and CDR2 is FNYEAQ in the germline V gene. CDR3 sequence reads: CASSLQPGQGSYEQYF. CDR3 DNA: TGTGCCAGCAGCTTACAACCGGGACAGGGCTCATACGAGCAGTACTTC.

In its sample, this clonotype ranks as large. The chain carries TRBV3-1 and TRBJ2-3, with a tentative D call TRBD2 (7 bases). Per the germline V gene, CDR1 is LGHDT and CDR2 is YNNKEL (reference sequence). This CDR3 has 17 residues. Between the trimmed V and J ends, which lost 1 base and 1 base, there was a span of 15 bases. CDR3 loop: CASSQVWGGQGTDTQYF. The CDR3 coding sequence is TGTGCCAGCAGCCAAGTGTGGGGGGGACAAGGCACAGATACGCAGTATTTT.

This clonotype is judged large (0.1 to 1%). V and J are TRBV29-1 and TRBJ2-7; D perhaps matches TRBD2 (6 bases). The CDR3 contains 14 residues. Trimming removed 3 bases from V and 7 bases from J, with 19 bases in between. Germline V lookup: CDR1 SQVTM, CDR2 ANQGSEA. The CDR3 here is CSVEDDSPAGEQYF. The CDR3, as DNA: TGCAGCGTTGAGGATGACTCCCCCGCGGGGGAGCAGTACTTC.

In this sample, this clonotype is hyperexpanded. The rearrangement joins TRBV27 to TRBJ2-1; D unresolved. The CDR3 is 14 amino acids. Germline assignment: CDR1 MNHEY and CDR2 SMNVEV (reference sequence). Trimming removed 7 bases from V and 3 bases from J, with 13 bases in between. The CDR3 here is CASMQYGFYNEQFF. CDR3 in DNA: TGTGCCAGCATGCAGTACGGCTTCTACAATGAGCAGTTCTTC.

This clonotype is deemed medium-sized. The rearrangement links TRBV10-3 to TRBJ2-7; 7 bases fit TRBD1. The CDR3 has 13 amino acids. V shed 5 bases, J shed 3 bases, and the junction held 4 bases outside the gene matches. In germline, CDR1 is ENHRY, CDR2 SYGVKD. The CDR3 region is CAISQGDIYEQYF. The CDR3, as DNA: TGTGCCATCAGTCAGGGGGACATCTACGAGCAGTACTTC.

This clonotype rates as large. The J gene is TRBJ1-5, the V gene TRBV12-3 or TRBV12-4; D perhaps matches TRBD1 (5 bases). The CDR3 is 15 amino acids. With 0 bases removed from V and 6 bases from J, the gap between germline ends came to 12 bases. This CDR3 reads CASSLAELGGQPQHF. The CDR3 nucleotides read TGTGCCAGCAGTTTAGCAGAACTGGGGGGTCAGCCCCAGCATTTT.

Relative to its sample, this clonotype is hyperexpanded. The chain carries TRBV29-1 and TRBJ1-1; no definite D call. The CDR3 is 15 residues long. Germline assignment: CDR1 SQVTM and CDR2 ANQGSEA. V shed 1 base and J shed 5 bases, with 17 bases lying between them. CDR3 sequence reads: CSVEAPGPWRTEAFF. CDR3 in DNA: TGCAGCGTTGAAGCCCCCGGGCCCTGGAGGACTGAAGCTTTCTTT. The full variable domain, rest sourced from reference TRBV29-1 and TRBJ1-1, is SAVISQKPSRDICQRGTSLTIQCQVDSQVTMMFWYRQQPGQSLTLIATANQGSEATYESGFVIDKFPISRPNLTFSTLTVSNMSPEDSSIYLCSVEAPGPWRTEAFFGQGTRLTVV.

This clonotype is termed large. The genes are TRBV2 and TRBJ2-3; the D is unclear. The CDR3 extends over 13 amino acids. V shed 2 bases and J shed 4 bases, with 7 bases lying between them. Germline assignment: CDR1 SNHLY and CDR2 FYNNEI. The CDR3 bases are TGTGCCAGCAGTGAATTTTTTCCAGATACGCAGTATTTT. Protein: CASSEFFPDTQYF.

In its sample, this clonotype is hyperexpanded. The CDR3 region is CASSPLGLGIIDEQFF. CDR3 bases: TGTGCCAGCAGTCCCTTAGGACTAGGTATAATTGATGAGCAGTTCTTC. The V and J genes are TRBV27 and TRBJ2-1; TRBD2 aligns across 7 bases. CDR1 and CDR2 (germline): MNHEY, SMNVEV (reference sequence). With V trimmed by 5 bases and J by 8 bases, 15 bases remained unmatched. The CDR3 sequence is 16 residues long.

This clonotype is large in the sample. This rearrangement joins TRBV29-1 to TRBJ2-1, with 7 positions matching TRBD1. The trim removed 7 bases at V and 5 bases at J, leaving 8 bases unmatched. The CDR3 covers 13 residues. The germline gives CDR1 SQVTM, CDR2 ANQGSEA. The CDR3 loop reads CSANPTGNNEQFF. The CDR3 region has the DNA TGCAGCGCTAACCCGACAGGGAACAATGAGCAGTTCTTC.

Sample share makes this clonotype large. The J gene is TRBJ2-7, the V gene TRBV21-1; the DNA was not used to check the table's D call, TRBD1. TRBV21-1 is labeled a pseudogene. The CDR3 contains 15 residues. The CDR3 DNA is TGTGCCAGCAAATCACCGGGACCGTTCAACCCTAAGCAGTACTTC. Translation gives CASKSPGPFNPKQYF.

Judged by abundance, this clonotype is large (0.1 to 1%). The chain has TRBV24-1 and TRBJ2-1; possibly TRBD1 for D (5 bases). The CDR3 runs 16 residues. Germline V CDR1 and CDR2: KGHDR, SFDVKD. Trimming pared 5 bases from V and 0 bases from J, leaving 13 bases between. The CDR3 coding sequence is TGTGCCACCAGTGGTAGAACAGGCAGCTCCTACAATGAGCAGTTCTTC. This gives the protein CATSGRTGSSYNEQFF.

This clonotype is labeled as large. CDR3 amino acids: CASSSPGRSTEAFF. The CDR3 DNA sequence: TGTGCCAGCAGCTCACCGGGAAGGTCGACTGAAGCTTTCTTT. This chain links TRBV7-2 with TRBJ1-1, with D unresolved. Germline assignment: CDR1 SGHTA and CDR2 FQGNSA. The CDR3 is made up of 14 amino acids. Trimming removed 4 bases at V and 5 bases at J, with 14 bases between.

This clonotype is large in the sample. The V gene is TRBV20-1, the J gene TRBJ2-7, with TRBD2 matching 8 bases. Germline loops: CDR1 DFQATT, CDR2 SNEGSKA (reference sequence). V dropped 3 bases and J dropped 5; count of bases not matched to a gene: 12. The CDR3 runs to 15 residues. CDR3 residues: CSASPESGRENEQYF. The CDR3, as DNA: TGCAGTGCTAGTCCCGAGAGCGGGAGAGAGAACGAGCAGTACTTC.

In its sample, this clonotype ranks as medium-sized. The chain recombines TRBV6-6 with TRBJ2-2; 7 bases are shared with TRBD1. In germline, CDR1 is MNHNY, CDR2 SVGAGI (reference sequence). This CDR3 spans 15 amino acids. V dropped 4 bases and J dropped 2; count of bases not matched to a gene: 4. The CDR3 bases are TGTGCCAGCAGTTTCCGGGACAGAAACACCGGGGAGCTGTTTTTT. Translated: CASSFRDRNTGELFF.